These 15 T cell receptor beta chains came from one sample sequenced in a study of blood T cell repertoires in COVID-19. Only in-frame clones appear in the TCRdb table, and some are missing; sequencing was by immunoSEQ multiplex PCR. The sample holds 300,000 to 400,000 clones, almost 90% seen once. Sequencing was carried out using peripheral blood. The origin of the receptors is a woman aged 70-85 years with COVID-19, enrolled during active disease.

This chain joins TRBV5-1 and TRBJ1-2; D call uncertain. Germline loops: CDR1 SGHRS, CDR2 YFSETQ. The length of the CDR3 is 17 residues. V was shortened by 0 bases and J by 4 bases, with 19 bases between the two germline ends. Here the CDR3 DNA reads TGCGCCAGCAGCTTGGGGGCAACCCGCCTTGAAAGCTATGGCTACACCTTC. It codes for CASSLGATRLESYGYTF.

The V gene is TRBV28, the J gene TRBJ1-4; possibly TRBD1 for D (6 bases). The CDR3 totals 15 residues. Germline V gene sequence: CDR1 MDHEN, CDR2 SYDVKM. The V and J ends lost 5 bases and 4 bases respectively, with 14 bases between them. The CDR3 protein is CASSPHTGHNEKLFF. The CDR3 bases are TGTGCCAGCAGTCCTCATACAGGGCATAATGAAAAACTGTTTTTT.

The chain combines TRBV5-4 with TRBJ2-5; D is unclear. The CDR3 has 16 amino acids. Looked up from germline, CDR1 is SGHNT and CDR2 is YYREEE (reference sequence). V was trimmed by 0 bases and J by 1 base, leaving 13 bases between them. The CDR3 reads CASSLGRGVLQETQYF. CDR3 nucleotides: TGTGCCAGCAGCTTGGGCCGAGGCGTTCTCCAAGAGACCCAGTACTTC.

This clone was observed once. The rearrangement joins TRBV7-8 to TRBJ1-2; TRBD1 aligns across 10 bases. V was pared by 5 bases and J by 4 bases, with 7 bases of the junction left unmatched. The CDR3 has 15 residues. Germline lookup yields CDR1 SGHVS and CDR2 FQNEAQ. The CDR3 DNA is TGTGCCAGCAGCGTGGACAGGGGGGCACTCTATGGCTACACCTTC. This sequence encodes CASSVDRGALYGYTF.

This chain connects TRBV5-1 to TRBJ2-2; TRBD2 agrees at 7 bases. CDR1 and CDR2 from the germline V gene are SGHRS and YFSETQ. The J segment lost 5 bases and the V segment lost 1 base, leaving 5 bases of the junction unmatched. The CDR3 is made up of 15 amino acids. The CDR3 here is CASSLTGLPTGELFF. In DNA form, the CDR3 reads TGCGCCAGCAGCTTGACGGGACTACCTACCGGGGAGCTGTTTTTT.

The V and J genes are TRBV6-5 and TRBJ2-3; 9 bases are shared with TRBD2. The CDR3 consists of 14 residues. The germline V gene has CDR1 MNHEY and CDR2 SVGAGI. V shed 7 bases, J shed 6 bases, and the junction held 8 bases outside the gene matches. CDR3 nucleotides: TGTGCCAGCAAGGGGCGGGGGGGCCTCGATACGCAGTATTTT. Protein sequence: CASKGRGGLDTQYF.

This chain joins TRBV6-1 and TRBJ2-1; the match to TRBD2 covers 12 bases. Germline V gene data show CDR1 as MNHNS and CDR2 as SASEGT. This CDR3 has 17 amino acids. After removal of 6 bases from V and 3 bases from J, the junction contained 9 bases not matched to a gene. CDR3 sequence (DNA): TGTGCCAGCAGGGAAACGACTAGCGGGGGAATCTACAATGAGCAGTTCTTC. This codes for CASRETTSGGIYNEQFF.

The chain employs TRBV19 and TRBJ1-5; D unresolved. The CDR3 sequence is 16 residues long. The germline CDR1 and CDR2 sequences are LNHDA and SQIVND (reference sequence). Between the trimmed V and J ends, which lost 0 bases and 7 bases, there was a span of 16 bases. CDR3 amino acids: CASSIEAGRGYQPQHF. The CDR3 DNA reads TGTGCCAGTAGTATAGAGGCGGGGAGAGGTTACCAGCCCCAGCATTTT. The whole variable domain, filled in from reference TRBV19 and TRBJ1-5, reads DGGITQSPKYLFRKEGQNVTLSCEQNLNHDAMYWYRQDPGQGLRLIYYSQIVNDFQKGDIAEGYSVSREKKESFPLTVTSAQKNPTAFYLCASSIEAGRGYQPQHFGDGTRLSIL.

This clone is a singleton in its sample. The V and J genes are TRBV5-6 and TRBJ2-3, with D possibly being TRBD2 (6 bases). The CDR3 spans 15 residues. V was shortened by 4 bases and J by 1 base, with 13 bases between the two germline ends. The germline CDR1 and CDR2 sequences are SGHDT and YYEEEE. CDR3 nucleotides: TGTGCCAGCAGCCCCGCGTGGGGGGGCACAGATACGCAGTATTTT. Its protein is CASSPAWGGTDTQYF.

The CDR3 DNA sequence: TGTGCCTGGAGTGTGCAGGGGGCGGAAGGCTACACCTTC. Translating it yields CAWSVQGAEGYTF. V gene TRBV30 combines with J gene TRBJ1-2; 8 positions match TRBD1. Germline CDR1 and CDR2: GTSNPN and SVGIG (reference sequence). J gave up 8 bases and V 0 bases, and 5 bases lay outside the gene matches. This CDR3 comprises 13 residues.

V usage is TRBV5-6 and J usage is TRBJ2-3, with D unclear. This CDR3 contains 13 residues. V was shortened by 7 bases and J by 3 bases, with 12 bases between the two germline ends. Per the germline V gene, CDR1 is SGHDT and CDR2 is YYEEEE. The CDR3 region has the DNA TGTGCCAGCTGCCCCCAGGCGACAGATACGCAGTATTTT. It specifies CASCPQATDTQYF.

The chain recombines TRBV30 with TRBJ1-2; D uncertain. The germline CDR1 and CDR2 sequences are GTSNPN and SVGIG (reference sequence). This CDR3 is built from 16 residues. V lost 0 bases and J 2 bases, leaving 16 bases between the germline ends. This chain's CDR3 is CAWSVLVRGLNYGYTF. The CDR3 DNA reads TGTGCCTGGAGTGTACTCGTTCGAGGGTTGAACTATGGCTACACCTTC.

V is TRBV6-5 and J is TRBJ2-2; D call uncertain. The CDR3 extends over 15 amino acids. The V end lost 6 bases, the J end lost 3 bases, and 14 bases lay between the germline ends. In germline, CDR1 is MNHEY, CDR2 SVGAGI. This CDR3 reads CASSPTRSDTGELFF. The CDR3 DNA is TGTGCCAGCAGCCCGACACGATCTGACACCGGGGAGCTGTTTTTT.

The chain combines TRBV5-1 with TRBJ1-1; tentative D call: TRBD1 (5 bases). Trimming removed 0 bases at V and 1 base at J, with 10 bases between. The germline CDR1 and CDR2 sequences are SGHRS and YFSETQ. CDR3 length: 15 amino acids. CDR3 sequence (DNA): TGCGCCAGCAGCTTGGGGTCAGGGCGGAACACTGAAGCTTTCTTT. It translates to CASSLGSGRNTEAFF.

The genes are TRBV10-3 and TRBJ1-2, with 8 bases identical to TRBD1. Germline-derived CDR1 and CDR2 are ENHRY and SYGVKD. With 7 bases clipped from V and 2 bases from J, the junction kept 9 bases outside the gene matches. The CDR3 covers 15 residues. The DNA for the CDR3 is TGTGCCATCATATCGGGACAGGCCGGAAACTATGGCTACACCTTC. Protein product: CAIISGQAGNYGYTF.